This T cell receptor beta chain is drawn from a study of response to subunit inactivated influenza vaccine. This clonotype has a count of ten or more. Its target is unknown. TCRdb re-called the RT-PCR reads through MiXCR, storing one row per CDR3 protein. The sample yields 250,000 to 350,000 distinct CDR3 sequences, 20% to 25% seen once. Study results and caveats: Each seasonal flu vaccination may recruit only limited new T cells, authors suggested.

The clonotype originates from a man between 50 and 75 years old who received an inactivated influenza vaccine. The sample in question was PBMCs from blood, obtained about 20 months after vaccination.

CDR3 sequence (DNA): TGTGCCACCGGGTCCCAGCAGAATAGCAATCAGCCCCAGCATTTT. Its protein product is CATGSQQNSNQPQHF. The chain is built from TRBV15 and TRBJ1-5; unclear D gene. The CDR3 sequence is 15 residues long. Between the trimmed V and J ends, which lost 8 bases and 0 bases, there was a span of 14 bases. Germline V CDR1 and CDR2: LNHNV, YYDKDF (reference sequence).